These 28 T cell receptor beta chains were sequenced from one sample in a study of CD8+ T cells in alopecia areata. As to treatment: oral pan-JAK inhibitor, 5-10 mg twice daily. Extraction and reverse transcription of RNA yielded cDNA as the sequencing template. TCRdb's copy holds only in-frame clones and misses some; the assay was immunoSEQ multiplex PCR. The table records hundreds of thousands of clones, around two fifths of them present only once. The sample consisted of CD4+ T cells sorted from blood, taken at roughly week 30, from a patient treated with tofacitinib. The receptors shown here come from a human donor with alopecia areata.

Notes on this clone: Distinct nucleotide sequences in the sample also encode this CDR3. The gene calls are TRBV30 and TRBJ1-5, with D hard to call. CDR1 GTSNPN and CDR2 SVGIG come from the germline V gene (reference sequence). This CDR3 spans 13 amino acids. Trimming took off 1 base at V and 7 bases at J, with 11 bases between the two ends. This CDR3 reads CAWSEGGGQPQHF. The CDR3 DNA is TGTGCCTGGAGTGAGGGAGGTGGGCAGCCCCAGCATTTT.

The table lists this clone with a few counts. The rearrangement joins TRBV14 to TRBJ2-7; D remains unclear. The CDR3 totals 13 residues. V lost 4 bases and J lost 3, with 10 bases in between. Germline assignment: CDR1 SGHDN and CDR2 FVKESK. The CDR3 region is CASSPYTGYEQYF. The CDR3, as DNA: TGTGCCAGCAGCCCTTATACCGGCTACGAGCAGTACTTC.

In this sample, this clone turned up a few times. The chain recombines TRBV6-6 with TRBJ1-2; TRBD1 might be the D (6 bases). The length of the CDR3 is 13 residues. The V end was cut by 5 bases, the J end by 8 bases, with 15 bases between. Germline values: CDR1 MNHNY, CDR2 SVGAGI (reference sequence). CDR3 in amino acids: CASSLPTGWGYTF. DNA of the CDR3: TGTGCCAGCAGTCTACCGACAGGATGGGGCTACACCTTC.

The CDR3 region is CASSLGLAPETQYF. CDR3 DNA sequence: TGTGCCAGCAGCTTGGGGCTAGCGCCAGAGACCCAGTACTTC. The chain is built from TRBV5-4 and TRBJ2-5, with D maybe TRBD2 (6 bases). V was clipped by 0 bases and J by 4 bases, with 10 bases between them. Germline values: CDR1 SGHNT, CDR2 YYREEE (reference sequence). CDR3 length: 14 amino acids.

The sample holds a few counts of this clone. The chain links TRBV7-9 to TRBJ2-1; perhaps D is TRBD1 or TRBD2 (5 bases each). V was shortened by 6 bases and J by 10 bases, with 16 bases between the two germline ends. Per the germline V gene, CDR1 is SEHNR and CDR2 is FQNEAQ (reference sequence). CDR3 length: 13 residues. CDR3 in DNA: TGTGCCAGCAGTACGATGGGGGTGAGCGAGCAGTTCTTC. This gives the protein CASSTMGVSEQFF.

The rearrangement joins TRBV19 to TRBJ2-7; 7 bases fit TRBD2. V lost 8 bases and J lost 7; bases outside the gene matches: 8. CDR3 length: 12 amino acids. Germline assignment: CDR1 LNHDA and CDR2 SQIVND (reference sequence). The CDR3 nucleotides read TGTGCCAGTCGCGGGAGTCATAAGGAGCAGTACTTC. Protein product: CASRGSHKEQYF.

The sample holds a few counts of this clone. The chain has TRBV6-1 and TRBJ2-7; D may be TRBD2 (5 bases). Trimming cost V 4 bases and J 2 bases, with 12 bases left between them. Germline CDR1 is MNHNS and CDR2 is SASEGT. The CDR3 has 14 amino acids. CDR3 sequence: CASSVSGSPYEQYF. In DNA, the CDR3 is TGTGCCAGCAGTGTAAGCGGAAGCCCCTACGAGCAGTACTTC.

This rearrangement joins TRBV5-1 to TRBJ2-2; D remains unclear. Germline values: CDR1 SGHRS, CDR2 YFSETQ. Trimming pared 4 bases from V and 2 bases from J, leaving 3 bases between. The CDR3 consists of 12 residues. The CDR3 loop is CASSPNTGELFF. The CDR3 region has the DNA TGCGCCAGCAGCCCAAACACCGGGGAGCTGTTTTTT.

This clone has a handful of counts. The V and J genes are TRBV25-1 and TRBJ2-5, with D possibly matching TRBD2 (5 bases). V gave up 2 bases and J gave up 3 bases, with 16 bases separating them. The CDR3 is made up of 16 amino acids. Germline V gene sequence: CDR1 MGHDK, CDR2 SYGVNS. CDR3 coding DNA: TGTGCCAGCAGTGAACGGACTCACCTATTAAAAGAGACCCAGTACTTC. Translated, it gives CASSERTHLLKETQYF.

The chain links TRBV29-1 to TRBJ2-4; TRBD2 is a possible D gene (5 bases). CDR1 is SQVTM and CDR2 is ANQGSEA in the germline V gene. The CDR3 runs to 13 residues. Trimming cost V 7 bases and J 1 base, with 11 bases left between them. This CDR3 is CSALEGAKNIQYF. The CDR3 DNA is TGCAGCGCCCTCGAGGGCGCCAAAAACATTCAGTACTTC.

This clone was seen ten or more times. The chain links TRBV7-6 to TRBJ2-7; unclear D gene. Germline V gives CDR1 SGHVS, CDR2 FNYEAQ. The V end lost 2 bases, the J end lost 3 bases, and 8 bases lay between the germline ends. The length of the CDR3 is 13 residues. The CDR3 protein is CASSLSSDYEQYF. The CDR3 bases are TGTGCCAGCAGCTTATCGTCAGACTACGAGCAGTACTTC. Drawing the rest from reference TRBV7-6 and TRBJ2-7, the complete variable domain is GAGVSQSPRYKVTKRGQDVALRCDPISGHVSLYWYRQALGQGPEFLTYFNYEAQQDKSGLPNDRFSAERPEGSISTLTIQRTEQRDSAMYRCASSLSSDYEQYFGPGTRLTVT.

The chain combines TRBV25-1 with TRBJ1-1; D gene ambiguous. The CDR3 extends over 14 amino acids. Germline V lookup: CDR1 MGHDK, CDR2 SYGVNS. V was clipped by 1 base and J by 1 base, with 7 bases between them. The CDR3 protein is CASSEFKKNTEAFF. DNA for the CDR3: TGTGCCAGCAGTGAATTCAAGAAGAACACTGAAGCTTTCTTT.

V gene TRBV19 combines with J gene TRBJ1-5; no clear D. The CDR3 has 13 residues. V lost 5 bases and J 7 bases, leaving 12 bases between the germline ends. Germline values: CDR1 LNHDA, CDR2 SQIVND (reference sequence). CDR3: CASSPGLRQPQHF. CDR3 bases: TGTGCCAGTAGTCCCGGCCTGAGGCAGCCCCAGCATTTT. Full variable domain (outside the CDR3, taken from reference TRBV19 and TRBJ1-5): DGGITQSPKYLFRKEGQNVTLSCEQNLNHDAMYWYRQDPGQGLRLIYYSQIVNDFQKGDIAEGYSVSREKKESFPLTVTSAQKNPTAFYLCASSPGLRQPQHFGDGTRLSIL.

V usage is TRBV30 and J usage is TRBJ2-4; TRBD2 is a possible D gene (6 bases). This CDR3 has 13 amino acids. Germline assignment: CDR1 GTSNPN and CDR2 SVGIG (reference sequence). The V end lost 2 bases, the J end lost 6 bases, and 11 bases lay between the germline ends. CDR3 in DNA: TGTGCCTGGAGTTCGGGGGAGGTAAACATTCAGTACTTC. This gives the protein CAWSSGEVNIQYF.

The chain has TRBV5-1 and TRBJ2-1; 7 nucleotides agree with TRBD2. CDR3 length: 15 residues. The V gene end was trimmed by 4 bases and the J gene end by 7 bases; junction bases not matched to a gene: 11. Germline loops: CDR1 SGHRS, CDR2 YFSETQ. Written as DNA, the CDR3 is TGCGCCAGCAGCCTCAGCGGGGCCACTCGGAATGAGCAGTTCTTC. It yields the protein CASSLSGATRNEQFF.

The chain joins TRBV7-8 to TRBJ2-3, with 11 bases matching TRBD1. Losses at the gene ends were 4 bases for V and 4 bases for J; bases not matched to a gene: 10. CDR3 size: 17 residues. Germline CDR1 reads SGHVS; CDR2 reads FQNEAQ. CDR3 protein: CASSYRRTGGASDTQYF. CDR3 DNA: TGTGCCAGCAGCTACCGTCGGACAGGGGGCGCGTCAGATACGCAGTATTTT.

This clone was seen only once. The rearrangement uses TRBV5-1 and TRBJ2-7; D is uncertain. Deletions cut 10 bases from V and 0 bases from J, with 20 bases between. The CDR3 sequence is 15 residues long. Germline-derived CDR1 and CDR2 are SGHRS and YFSETQ. The chain's CDR3 is CACALGTSSSYEQYF. The DNA for the CDR3 is TGCGCCTGCGCCTTGGGCACGTCAAGCTCCTACGAGCAGTACTTC. Using reference TRBV5-1 and TRBJ2-7 for the parts outside the CDR3, the full variable domain is KAGVTQTPRYLIKTRGQQVTLSCSPISGHRSVSWYQQTPGQGLQFLFEYFSETQRNKGNFPGRFSGRQFSNSRSEMNVSTLELGDSALYLCACALGTSSSYEQYFGPGTRLTVT.

The rearrangement links TRBV5-6 to TRBJ2-1; 7 bases align to TRBD1. The CDR3 covers 16 residues. J gave up 8 bases and V 0 bases, and 11 bases lay outside the gene matches. Germline CDR1 SGHDT, CDR2 YYEEEE. The CDR3 is CASSLGLQDRHHEQFF. The CDR3 region has the DNA TGTGCCAGCAGCTTGGGACTGCAGGACAGGCACCATGAGCAGTTCTTC.

This chain connects TRBV7-9 to TRBJ2-3; TRBD1 agrees at 9 bases. CDR3 length: 16 residues. From germline, CDR1 is SEHNR and CDR2 FQNEAQ (reference sequence). The J segment lost 4 bases and the V segment lost 3 bases, leaving 8 bases of the junction unmatched. CDR3 coding DNA: TGTGCCAGCAGCTTGGGACAGGGAATCTTCGCAGATACGCAGTATTTT. Its protein is CASSLGQGIFADTQYF.

This clone was counted ten times or more. This sequence joins TRBV7-9 and TRBJ1-3; 11 nucleotides line up with TRBD1. The CDR3 contains 17 residues. The V gene's germline CDR1 is SEHNR and CDR2 FQNEAQ (reference sequence). V was pared by 5 bases and J by 1 base, with 7 bases of the junction left unmatched. The CDR3, as DNA: TGTGCCAGCAGCCCAGGACAGGGGGCATCATCTGGAAACACCATATATTTT. Translated, it gives CASSPGQGASSGNTIYF. The entire variable domain, with the rest obtained from reference TRBV7-9 and TRBJ1-3, is as follows: DTGVSQNPRHKITKRGQNVTFRCDPISEHNRLYWYRQTLGQGPEFLTYFQNEAQLEKSRLLSDRFSAERPKGSFSTLEIQRTEQGDSAMYLCASSPGQGASSGNTIYFGEGSWLTVV.

V and J are TRBV4-2 and TRBJ2-2; perhaps TRBD1 as D (5 bases). V was shortened by 0 bases and J by 6 bases, with 11 bases between the two germline ends. This CDR3 region has 15 residues. Germline V gives CDR1 LGHNA, CDR2 YNFKEQ. CDR3: CASSQEFRVPGELFF. DNA for the CDR3: TGTGCCAGCAGCCAAGAATTCAGGGTCCCCGGGGAGCTGTTTTTT.

The chain combines TRBV4-1 with TRBJ2-2, with D perhaps matching TRBD1 (5 bases). The CDR3 covers 17 residues. The germline gives CDR1 MGHRA, CDR2 YSYEKL. Trimming left V 0 bases short and J 2 bases short, with 13 bases between. The CDR3 region is CASSQDRLRTNTGELFF. In nucleotides, the CDR3 is TGCGCCAGCAGCCAAGATCGGCTAAGGACAAACACCGGGGAGCTGTTTTTT.

This clone was found a few times. The chain joins TRBV9 to TRBJ2-1; a weak D match, TRBD1 (6 bases). V lost 3 bases to trimming and J lost 8 bases, with 9 bases between them. The V gene's germline CDR1 is SGDLS and CDR2 YYNGEE. CDR3 length: 12 residues. CDR3 bases: TGTGCCAGCAGCGATAACAGGGATGAGCAGTTCTTC. Translation gives CASSDNRDEQFF.

The chain links TRBV2 to TRBJ2-7; D possibly corresponds to TRBD1 (5 bases). This CDR3 region has 14 residues. CDR1 and CDR2 (germline): SNHLY, FYNNEI. The V gene lost 6 bases and the J gene lost 3 bases, with 15 bases spanning the gap. The CDR3 loop is CASRPGHIFYEQYF. CDR3 coding DNA: TGTGCCAGCAGACCCGGACACATCTTCTACGAGCAGTACTTC.

This clone came up many times. The chain uses TRBV29-1 and TRBJ1-1; D is unclear. Per germline, CDR1 SQVTM and CDR2 ANQGSEA. V was clipped by 4 bases and J by 4 bases, with 16 bases between them. This CDR3 comprises 14 residues. CDR3 DNA: TGCAGCGTTGGTGGACCCTCTGGGGTCACTGAAGCTTTCTTT. This sequence encodes CSVGGPSGVTEAFF.

This clone was counted only a few times. The CDR3 DNA is TGCAGCGCCAGGCTACGGGCAGCGGACAATGAGCAGTTCTTC. Protein: CSARLRAADNEQFF. The chain employs TRBV29-1 and TRBJ2-1; D may be TRBD2 (5 bases). The V gene's germline CDR1 is SQVTM and CDR2 ANQGSEA. This CDR3 has 14 residues. Trimming shortened V by 7 bases and J by 5 bases, and 18 bases separated the two germline ends.

Only a few counts were recorded for this clone. Here the CDR3 reads CSVFIQDTNYGYGYTF. CDR3 sequence (DNA): TGCAGCGTATTCATCCAAGACACAAACTACGGCTATGGCTACACCTTC. The chain couples TRBV29-1 to TRBJ1-2; unclear D gene. V was cut by 6 bases and J by 4 bases, with 24 bases left in between. The CDR3 loop spans 16 amino acids. Germline lookup yields CDR1 SQVTM and CDR2 ANQGSEA.

This clone has a handful of counts. This rearrangement joins TRBV10-2 to TRBJ2-7; 10 positions agree with TRBD1. CDR3 length: 13 amino acids. With V trimmed by 4 bases and J by 3 bases, 0 bases remained unmatched. Per the germline V gene, CDR1 is WSHSY and CDR2 is SAAADI. The CDR3 sequence is CASSGTGGYEQYF. As DNA, the CDR3 is TGCGCCAGCAGTGGGACAGGGGGCTACGAGCAGTACTTC.